This is a list of T cell receptor beta chains from one sample in a study of T-cell reconstitution after alpha-beta-depleted transplantation in children. One entry per CDR3 protein, called by TCRdb with MiXCR from the PCR reads. The data contain around 800,000 distinct CDR3 sequences, 15% to 20% of them singletons. The sample here was PBMCs, mostly from graft donor cells, taken 360 days after TCRalphabeta/CD19-depleted stem cell transplant. All receptors come from a male patient under 18 who had a stem cell transplant for acute lymphoblastic leukemia, so the T cells may come from the graft donor. Both conserved end residues are part of each CDR3. D genes are given only for firm matches. The listing skips clone size in some rows; elsewhere it reads once, few, many or a size class.

>-|TRBV6-5|-|TRBJ2-3
CASSYGGEGDTQYF
TGTGCCAGCAGTTACGGCGGAGAAGGAGATACGCAGTATTTT
>-|TRBV6-2/TRBV6-3|TRBD2|TRBJ2-1
CASTTLTSGFYNEQFF
TGTGCCAGCACCACCTTGACTAGCGGCTTCTACAATGAGCAGTTCTTC
>few|TRBV27|-|TRBJ2-3
CASRGANTDTQYF
TGTGCCAGCCGGGGGGCCAACACAGATACGCAGTATTTT
>few|TRBV2|TRBD1|TRBJ1-6
CASRGTEYNSPLHF
TGTGCCAGCAGGGGGACAGAGTATAATTCACCCCTCCACTTT
>few|TRBV11-2|-|TRBJ2-7
CASSLDPSLNEQYF
TGTGCCAGCAGCTTAGATCCTAGTCTCAACGAGCAGTACTTC
>-|TRBV5-1|TRBD1|TRBJ2-4
CASSLARGLNIQYF
TGCGCCAGCAGCTTGGCCAGGGGGCTAAACATTCAGTACTTC
>-|TRBV25-1|-|TRBJ1-1
CASSGAEAFF
TGTGCCAGCTCCGGAGCTGAAGCTTTCTTT
>few|TRBV11-2|-|TRBJ1-2
CASSLTPGGNYGYTF
TGTGCCAGCAGCTTAACCCCTGGGGGTAACTATGGCTACACCTTC
>-|TRBV25-1|TRBD1|TRBJ2-1
CASSDRDRANEQFF
TGTGCCAGCAGTGACCGGGACAGGGCGAATGAGCAGTTCTTC
>few|TRBV7-2|-|TRBJ2-5
CASSLVAAIETQYF
TGTGCCAGCAGCTTAGTAGCGGCAATCGAGACCCAGTACTTC
>many|TRBV29-1|TRBD2|TRBJ2-5
CSVRPAGLAGKETQYF
TGCAGCGTTCGTCCAGCTGGACTAGCGGGAAAAGAGACCCAGTACTTC
>few|TRBV5-1|TRBD2|TRBJ2-2
CASSPRLAGAVTFRELFF
TGCGCCAGCAGCCCCCGGCTAGCGGGAGCGGTTACTTTCCGGGAGCTGTTTTTT
>few|TRBV11-3|TRBD2|TRBJ2-2
CASSGGTSGRAGELFF
TGTGCCAGCAGCGGAGGGACTAGCGGGAGAGCCGGGGAGCTGTTTTTT
>-|TRBV3-1|-|TRBJ1-2
CASSQARRGRRGGYTF
TGTGCCAGCAGCCAAGCCCGGCGGGGGCGACGGGGTGGCTACACCTTC
>-|TRBV27|-|TRBJ1-5
CASSLPIQRRSGVYSNQPQHF
TGTGCCAGCAGTTTGCCCATTCAACGGCGTTCAGGGGTATATAGCAATCAGCCCCAGCATTTT
>-|TRBV11-2|TRBD2|TRBJ2-3
CASSPPGIPAGDFRDTQYF
TGTGCCAGCAGCCCCCCTGGGATCCCAGCGGGAGACTTTCGAGATACGCAGTATTTT
>few|TRBV7-9|-|TRBJ2-2
CASSFGGSDTGELFF
TGTGCCAGCAGCTTCGGGGGTTCGGACACCGGGGAGCTGTTTTTT
>-|TRBV25-1|-|TRBJ2-3
CASSEAGRGTDTQYF
TGTGCCAGCAGTGAAGCAGGGAGAGGCACAGATACGCAGTATTTT
>few|TRBV7-8|TRBD2|TRBJ2-7
CASTFSGRGTYEQYF
TGTGCCAGCACCTTTAGCGGGAGAGGAACCTACGAGCAGTACTTC
>-|TRBV12-3/TRBV12-4|TRBD1|TRBJ1-5
CASSLHRGNQPQHF
TGTGCCAGCAGTTTGCACAGGGGGAATCAGCCCCAGCATTTT
>few|TRBV12-3/TRBV12-4|-|TRBJ1-2
CASSLDRSVGYTF
TGTGCCAGCAGTTTAGATCGCTCAGTAGGCTACACCTTC
>-|TRBV10-3|TRBD2|TRBJ2-5
CAISESAGGQETQYF
TGTGCCATCAGTGAGTCTGCGGGAGGTCAAGAGACCCAGTACTTC
>few|TRBV19|TRBD1|TRBJ2-5
CASKLPRQGLQETQYF
TGTGCCAGTAAACTCCCGAGACAGGGTTTACAAGAGACCCAGTATTTC